A single sample is the source of the 20 T cell receptor beta chains below, sequenced in a study of regulatory T cells in long-lasting Graves disease. Time point here: newly diagnosed GD, antithyroid drugs for less than 3 months. The authors made the TCR library using RNA they extracted from PBMCs. In building TCR beta libraries, iRepertoire HTBI primers were used together with Arm-PCR of CDR3 regions. One entry per CDR3 protein results from TCRdb running MiXCR on the multiplex PCR reads. The table includes under 800,000 distinct CDR3 sequences, less than 20% detected once. These data were also filed under a second study, of T cells in Graves' hyperthyroidism and ophthalmopathy.

The sample was peripheral blood mononuclear cells (PBMCs), taken at new diagnosis, from a patient treated with antithyroid drugs. These receptors were obtained from a woman younger than 45 with Graves disease.

On this clonotype itself: A far bigger clonotype differs at one base, so this is likely a read error. This chain connects TRBV6-1 to TRBJ1-1, with D maybe TRBD1 (6 bases). Germline CDR1 and CDR2: MNHNS and SASEGT. The CDR3 length is 12 residues. Trimming took 6 bases from V and 6 from J, leaving 11 bases between them. CDR3 in DNA: TGTGCCAGCAGAACCAGGGGATCTGAAGCTTTCTTT. This codes for CASRTRGSEAFF.

Many counts were recorded for this clonotype. The chain recombines TRBV10-3 with TRBJ2-2; D gene unclear. V lost 8 bases and J 0 bases, leaving 7 bases between the germline ends. The CDR3 has 13 residues. Germline V gene sequence: CDR1 ENHRY, CDR2 SYGVKD. CDR3 in DNA: TGTGCCATCTCAGCCACGAACACCGGGGAGCTGTTTTTT. Its translation: CAISATNTGELFF.

This clonotype has a count of ten or more. This chain connects TRBV30 to TRBJ1-5; D remains ambiguous. Per the germline V gene, CDR1 is GTSNPN and CDR2 is SVGIG (reference sequence). The CDR3 loop spans 15 amino acids. Trimming took 0 bases from V and 3 from J, leaving 12 bases between them. Here the CDR3 DNA reads TGTGCCTGGAGTGTGGGTGCGGGATTCAATCAGCCCCAGCATTTT. The encoded protein is CAWSVGAGFNQPQHF.

V usage is TRBV24-1 and J usage is TRBJ2-1; 9 positions match TRBD1. The CDR3 loop spans 13 amino acids. Germline loops: CDR1 KGHDR, CDR2 SFDVKD. The J segment lost 7 bases and the V segment lost 5 bases, leaving 2 bases of the junction unmatched. CDR3 DNA: TGTGCCACCAGTGGGGGACAGGGTAATGAGCAGTTCTTC. It specifies CATSGGQGNEQFF.

As for this clonotype: This could be a read error, since a much larger clone is one nucleotide away. The rearrangement links TRBV19 to TRBJ1-1, with D perhaps matching TRBD1 (5 bases). Per the germline V gene, CDR1 is LNHDA and CDR2 is SQIVND (reference sequence). CDR3 length: 14 residues. The ends were cut back, 9 bases at V and 4 bases at J, with 18 bases in the middle. CDR3 residues: CASATGRLSTEAFF. The DNA for the CDR3 is TGTGCCAGCGCCACGGGGCGATTGAGCACTGAAGCTTTCTTT.

This clonotype was observed many times. The chain has TRBV7-9 and TRBJ2-1; D may be TRBD2 (6 bases). The V gene lost 5 bases and the J gene lost 7 bases, with 21 bases spanning the gap. Germline lookup yields CDR1 SEHNR and CDR2 FQNEAQ (reference sequence). This CDR3 is built from 16 residues. CDR3 coding DNA: TGTGCCAGCAGCCGGGGGTTTGCGGGAACTATGAATGAGCAGTTCTTC. As protein: CASSRGFAGTMNEQFF. The full variable domain, rest sourced from reference TRBV7-9 and TRBJ2-1, is DTGVSQNPRHKITKRGQNVTFRCDPISEHNRLYWYRQTLGQGPEFLTYFQNEAQLEKSRLLSDRFSAERPKGSFSTLEIQRTEQGDSAMYLCASSRGFAGTMNEQFFGPGTRLTVL.

The rearrangement joins TRBV14 to TRBJ1-2; D is uncertain. The germline CDR1 and CDR2 sequences are SGHDN and FVKESK. Trimming took off 1 base at V and 8 bases at J, with 14 bases between the two ends. There are 14 residues in the CDR3. The CDR3 sequence: CASSQVLLEGGYTF. The CDR3 DNA reads TGTGCCAGCAGCCAAGTCCTCCTAGAAGGGGGCTACACCTTC.

The sample holds many counts of this clonotype. The chain carries TRBV28 and TRBJ2-1; 9 nucleotides agree with TRBD1. In germline, CDR1 is MDHEN, CDR2 SYDVKM. The length of the CDR3 is 15 residues. V gave up 4 bases and J gave up 8 bases; unmatched junction bases: 9. CDR3: CASSSLGTGWHEQFF. DNA for the CDR3: TGTGCCAGCAGTTCCTTGGGGACAGGGTGGCATGAGCAGTTCTTC.

This clonotype was seen many times. The chain is built from TRBV20-1 and TRBJ1-1, with D perhaps TRBD1 (6 bases). The CDR3 is 13 residues long. The germline V gene has CDR1 DFQATT and CDR2 SNEGSKA (reference sequence). Trimming took off 7 bases at V and 2 bases at J, with 14 bases between the two ends. This chain's CDR3 is CSVTGTINTEAFF. CDR3 DNA sequence: TGCAGTGTGACCGGGACAATAAACACTGAAGCTTTCTTT.

This clonotype has more than one count but fewer than ten. V usage is TRBV19 and J usage is TRBJ2-5, with TRBD1 identical over 8 bases. J was trimmed by 2 bases and V by 6 bases; bases with no gene match: 5. CDR3 size: 14 residues. In germline, CDR1 is LNHDA, CDR2 SQIVND (reference sequence). CDR3 sequence (DNA): TGTGCCAGTAGACGGCGGACAGGGCAAGAGACCCAGTACTTC. Its protein is CASRRRTGQETQYF.

This clonotype was seen at least ten times. A junction end diverges from the germline sequence, so it may reflect a read error. The chain is built from TRBV7-2 and TRBJ1-5, with D unclear. CDR1 is SGHTA, CDR2 FQGNSA, per germline. The CDR3 runs 11 residues. CDR3: CASSLDRRVYF. For the CDR3, the DNA is TGTGCCAGCAGCTTAGACAGAAGAGTGTATTTT.

The chain joins TRBV7-2 to TRBJ2-6; D is unclear. The ends were cut back, 2 bases at V and 0 bases at J, with 11 bases in the middle. CDR1 and CDR2 from the germline V gene are SGHTA and FQGNSA. This CDR3 comprises 17 residues. The CDR3 protein is CASSLHLLNSGANVLTF. The CDR3 DNA reads as TGTGCCAGCAGCTTACACCTATTGAACTCTGGGGCCAACGTCCTGACTTTC.

Many counts were recorded for this clonotype. The genes are TRBV7-2 and TRBJ1-2; the D gene is possibly TRBD1 (5 bases). Germline-derived CDR1 and CDR2 are SGHTA and FQGNSA. Trimming shortened V by 0 bases and J by 4 bases, and 15 bases separated the two germline ends. The CDR3 extends over 16 amino acids. The CDR3 reads CASSLAPGLRTYGYTF. The CDR3 nucleotides are TGTGCCAGCAGCTTAGCTCCGGGACTCCGAACCTATGGCTACACCTTC.

This clonotype was seen at least ten times. The chain recombines TRBV12-3 or TRBV12-4 with TRBJ2-1; 9 bases agree with TRBD2. CDR3 length: 14 residues. V lost 3 bases, J lost 9 bases, and 6 bases stayed unmatched. CDR3 sequence: CASSFSGRRGEQFF. In nucleotides, the CDR3 is TGTGCCAGCAGTTTTAGCGGGAGACGAGGTGAGCAGTTCTTC.

This clonotype appeared a few times. The chain is built from TRBV30 and TRBJ1-2, with TRBD1 matching over 9 bases. Germline V gene lookup returns CDR1 GTSNPN and CDR2 SVGIG (reference sequence). The CDR3 is 15 amino acids. V was pared by 0 bases and J by 4 bases, with 6 bases of the junction left unmatched. CDR3 amino acids: CAWSVRDRETYGYTF. The CDR3 DNA sequence: TGTGCCTGGAGTGTTAGGGACAGGGAAACCTATGGCTACACCTTC. Full variable domain (rest looked up from reference TRBV30 and TRBJ1-2): SQTIHQWPATLVQPVGSPLSLECTVEGTSNPNLYWYRQAAGRGLQLLFYSVGIGQISSEVPQNLSASRPQDRQFILSSKKLLLSDSGFYLCAWSVRDRETYGYTFGSGTRLTVV.

The chain carries TRBV11-1 and TRBJ1-1; D gene uncertain. Per germline, CDR1 SGHAT and CDR2 FQDESV (reference sequence). The CDR3 has 14 amino acids. V was cut by 3 bases and J by 1 base, with 9 bases left in between. The CDR3 protein is CASSLGFPNTEAFF. CDR3 DNA sequence: TGTGCCAGCAGCTTGGGTTTTCCGAACACTGAAGCTTTCTTT.

This clonotype was counted many times. This chain links TRBV28 with TRBJ2-4; TRBD2 is a possible D gene (6 bases). Germline lookup yields CDR1 MDHEN and CDR2 SYDVKM. The CDR3 contains 15 residues. Deletions cut 2 bases from V and 3 bases from J, with 11 bases between. In DNA form, the CDR3 reads TGTGCCAGCAGTTTAGGGGGGTTTGGCAAAAACATTCAGTACTTC. This gives the protein CASSLGGFGKNIQYF. Looking up the rest from reference TRBV28 and TRBJ2-4 gives the full variable domain: DVKVTQSSRYLVKRTGEKVFLECVQDMDHENMFWYRQDPGLGLRLIYFSYDVKMKEKGDIPEGYSVSREKKERFSLILESASTNQTSMYLCASSLGGFGKNIQYFGAGTRLSVL.

Remarks on this clonotype: This may arise from a read error, as a much more abundant clone is one base away. V is TRBV7-8 and J is TRBJ2-7; 7 nucleotides align to TRBD1. CDR3 length: 15 residues. Germline CDR1 SGHVS, CDR2 FQNEAQ. CDR3 in amino acids: CASSVKTGTSYKQYF. Here the CDR3 DNA reads TGTGCCAGCAGCGTAAAGACAGGGACCTCCTACAAGCAGTACTTC.

The J gene is TRBJ1-1, the V gene TRBV20-1, with D tentatively TRBD1 (5 bases). V was clipped by 3 bases and J by 4 bases, with 12 bases between them. Germline loops: CDR1 DFQATT, CDR2 SNEGSKA (reference sequence). CDR3 length: 13 residues. CDR3 sequence (DNA): TGCAGTGCTAGTGTTGCGGGGGGCACTGAAGCTTTCTTT. It encodes CSASVAGGTEAFF.

In this sample, this clonotype turned up a few times. The rearrangement joins TRBV20-1 to TRBJ2-3; 10 bases align to TRBD2. Germline-derived CDR1 and CDR2 are DFQATT and SNEGSKA (reference sequence). The CDR3 is made up of 18 amino acids. The V segment lost 1 base and the J segment 4 bases; nucleotides outside the gene matches: 14. CDR3 amino acids: CSARATWASGSKADTQYF. CDR3 coding DNA: TGCAGTGCTAGAGCGACCTGGGCTAGCGGGAGTAAGGCAGATACGCAGTATTTT.